These 27 T cell receptor beta chains were sequenced from one sample in a study of resident and recirculating memory T cells in vitiligo. Repertoires were generated with immunoSEQ multiplex PCR, while TCRdb's copy carries only in-frame clones and drops some. The sample holds around 40,000 clones; roughly 91% are singletons and the top ten take 4.5%. Material: blood. The receptor source for this set is a male donor with vitiligo.

The chain uses TRBV19 and TRBJ1-2; D perhaps matches TRBD1 (6 bases). This CDR3 comprises 14 residues. The germline gives CDR1 LNHDA, CDR2 SQIVND (reference sequence). V gave up 4 bases and J gave up 2 bases, with 11 bases separating them. The CDR3 protein is CASSTDGQNYGYTF. The CDR3 DNA reads TGTGCCAGTAGTACGGACGGACAGAACTATGGCTACACCTTC.

The genes are TRBV6-6 and TRBJ2-3, with D unclear. V dropped 1 base and J dropped 9 bases, with 17 bases sitting between them. The CDR3 consists of 15 residues. Per germline, CDR1 MNHNY and CDR2 SVGAGI (reference sequence). The CDR3 DNA reads as TGTGCCAGCAGTTACTTTCTCCAGATCCCCGAAACGCAGTATTTT. Its protein is CASSYFLQIPETQYF.

The V and J genes are TRBV19 and TRBJ1-5; 7 bases match TRBD1. The germline V gene has CDR1 LNHDA and CDR2 SQIVND (reference sequence). This CDR3 has 17 amino acids. V lost 5 bases, J lost 7 bases, and 17 bases stayed unmatched. CDR3 region: CASSGQVPKVAVQPQHF. In nucleotides, the CDR3 is TGTGCCAGTAGTGGACAGGTCCCCAAAGTGGCAGTCCAGCCCCAGCATTTT.

The chain couples TRBV6-4 to TRBJ1-1, with D unresolved. The CDR3 is 14 residues long. The germline gives CDR1 MRHNA, CDR2 SNTAGT. V was cut by 3 bases and J by 3 bases, with 11 bases left in between. CDR3 protein: CASSENSKDTEAFF. The DNA for the CDR3 is TGTGCCAGCAGTGAGAACAGCAAAGACACTGAAGCTTTCTTT.

The genes are TRBV6-5 and TRBJ2-1; D is uncertain. CDR1 is MNHEY, CDR2 SVGAGI, per germline. V lost 6 bases to trimming and J lost 7 bases, with 13 bases between them. This CDR3 is 13 amino acids long. The DNA for the CDR3 is TGTGCCAGCAGCCTCACCCCTATTAATGAGCAGTTCTTC. Protein: CASSLTPINEQFF.

The genes are TRBV11-2 and TRBJ2-1; 9 bases match TRBD2. The germline CDR1 and CDR2 sequences are SGHAT and FQNNGV. The CDR3 extends over 16 amino acids. V gave up 1 base and J gave up 4 bases; unmatched junction bases: 5. This chain's CDR3 is CASSLAGGGAYNEQFF. In DNA, the CDR3 is TGTGCCAGCAGCTTAGCGGGCGGGGGGGCTTACAATGAGCAGTTCTTC.

This CDR3 reads CASSRTALVSTDTQYF. In DNA, the CDR3 is TGTGCCAGCAGTCGGACAGCCCTAGTGAGCACAGATACGCAGTATTTT. The V and J genes are TRBV7-8 and TRBJ2-3; possible D gene TRBD1, 6 bases. Germline assignment: CDR1 SGHVS and CDR2 FQNEAQ. V lost 6 bases and J 0 bases, leaving 16 bases between the germline ends. The CDR3 is made up of 16 amino acids.

The rearrangement links TRBV5-4 to TRBJ1-1, with 8 nucleotides matching TRBD1. The germline V gene has CDR1 SGHNT and CDR2 YYREEE (reference sequence). V was pared by 5 bases and J by 4 bases, with 13 bases of the junction left unmatched. The CDR3 runs to 16 residues. CDR3 DNA: TGTGCCAGCAGACAGGACCTACAGGGGGGGGCCACTGAAGCTTTCTTT. Its protein is CASRQDLQGGATEAFF.

The J gene is TRBJ1-1, the V gene TRBV18, with D unresolved. CDR1 is KGHSH, CDR2 LQKENI, per germline. V lost 10 bases and J 0 bases, leaving 12 bases between the germline ends. This CDR3 is built from 13 residues. CDR3 nucleotide sequence: TGTGCCACCAACCTGAACATGAACACTGAAGCTTTCTTT. This translates into CATNLNMNTEAFF.

V gene TRBV6-6 combines with J gene TRBJ2-7, with TRBD2 matching over 11 bases. The germline V gene encodes CDR1 MNHNY and CDR2 SVGAGI (reference sequence). CDR3 length: 16 amino acids. J gave up 2 bases and V 4 bases, and 7 bases lay outside the gene matches. The CDR3 sequence is CASSFPLAGAPYEQYF. The CDR3 DNA reads as TGTGCCAGCAGTTTCCCACTAGCGGGGGCACCCTACGAGCAGTACTTC.

The chain has TRBV9 and TRBJ2-3, with a weak D call TRBD2 (5 bases). CDR3 length: 15 residues. In germline, CDR1 is SGDLS, CDR2 YYNGEE. V was pared by 4 bases and J by 4 bases, with 16 bases between. The CDR3 sequence: CASSRTLKTPDTQYF. DNA of the CDR3: TGTGCCAGCAGCCGGACTCTCAAAACCCCAGATACGCAGTATTTT.

This sequence joins TRBV7-2 and TRBJ1-2, with a possible D match to TRBD1 (5 bases). The V gene's germline CDR1 is SGHTA and CDR2 FQGNSA. The CDR3 runs to 15 residues. Trimming stripped 4 bases from V and 9 bases from J, with 21 bases between. The CDR3 sequence is CASSSNRGKISSYTF. As DNA, the CDR3 is TGTGCCAGCAGCTCTAATCGGGGGAAAATTTCGAGCTACACCTTC.

The genes are TRBV27 and TRBJ1-2; 10 bases map to TRBD1. The ends lost 6 bases at V and 7 bases at J; junction bases unmatched: 8. The germline V gene encodes CDR1 MNHEY and CDR2 SMNVEV (reference sequence). CDR3 length equals 14 residues. CDR3 loop: CASRARQGASGYTF. The CDR3 bases are TGTGCCAGCAGGGCGAGACAGGGGGCTAGTGGCTACACCTTC.

The chain combines TRBV6-5 with TRBJ1-1, with 7 bases lining up with TRBD1. The CDR3 is made up of 15 amino acids. CDR1 is MNHEY and CDR2 is SVGAGI in the germline V gene. Trimming took 1 base from V and 1 from J; bases not matched to a gene: 3. CDR3 nucleotide sequence: TGTGCCAGCAGTTACTGGGGACAGAGGAACACTGAAGCTTTCTTT. Its translation: CASSYWGQRNTEAFF.

This chain joins TRBV5-6 and TRBJ1-2; D ambiguous. The germline V gene encodes CDR1 SGHDT and CDR2 YYEEEE. V was trimmed by 4 bases and J by 10 bases, leaving 11 bases between them. The CDR3 has 11 residues. CDR3 region: CASSERESYTF. CDR3 coding DNA: TGTGCCAGCAGCGAAAGGGAGTCCTACACCTTC. Looking up the rest from reference TRBV5-6 and TRBJ1-2 gives the full variable domain: DAGVTQSPTHLIKTRGQQVTLRCSPKSGHDTVSWYQQALGQGPQFIFQYYEEEERQRGNFPDRFSGHQFPNYSSELNVNALLLGDSALYLCASSERESYTFGSGTRLTVV.

The rearrangement uses TRBV7-8 and TRBJ2-5; D is undetermined. The CDR3 loop spans 15 amino acids. Looked up from germline, CDR1 is SGHVS and CDR2 is FQNEAQ. Trimming stripped 5 bases from V and 0 bases from J, with 13 bases between. In DNA, the CDR3 is TGTGCCAGCAGCCCCCACGAACGGTACCAAGAGACCCAGTACTTC. This codes for CASSPHERYQETQYF. The variable domain in full, completed from reference TRBV7-8 and TRBJ2-5, reads GAGVSQSPRYKVAKRGQDVALRCDPISGHVSLFWYQQALGQGPEFLTYFQNEAQLDKSGLPSDRFFAERPEGSVSTLKIQRTQQEDSAVYLCASSPHERYQETQYFGPGTRLLVL.

This clone was detected only a few times. The genes are TRBV6-5 and TRBJ1-1; possible D gene TRBD1, 5 bases. Trimming removed 6 bases at V and 1 base at J, with 9 bases between. The CDR3 has 13 residues. The germline gives CDR1 MNHEY, CDR2 SVGAGI. CDR3 loop: CASRRTGNTEAFF. The CDR3 nucleotides read TGTGCCAGCAGACGAACAGGGAACACTGAAGCTTTCTTT.

The J gene is TRBJ2-1, the V gene TRBV6-1, with 7 bases lining up with TRBD1. The germline CDR1 and CDR2 sequences are MNHNS and SASEGT. The CDR3 runs to 13 residues. Trimming removed 11 bases from V and 8 bases from J; junction bases left unmatched: 12. CDR3: CAVLYRGLDEQFF. For the CDR3, the DNA is TGTGCCGTGTTGTACAGGGGTTTGGATGAGCAGTTCTTC.

The chain uses TRBV11-2 and TRBJ1-4; 10 positions match TRBD1. This CDR3 is built from 17 residues. V gave up 1 base and J gave up 8 bases; unmatched junction bases: 10. Germline assignment: CDR1 SGHAT and CDR2 FQNNGV. The CDR3 sequence is CASSLAPLRTGGEKLFF. In DNA, the CDR3 is TGTGCCAGCAGCTTAGCCCCCCTCAGGACAGGGGGAGAAAAACTGTTTTTT.

CDR3 in amino acids: CASKNRGDSNIYGYTF. The CDR3 DNA sequence: TGTGCCAGTAAAAATCGTGGGGACAGCAACATCTATGGCTACACCTTC. V gene TRBV19 combines with J gene TRBJ1-2, with 7 positions matching TRBD1. This CDR3 comprises 16 residues. After removal of 7 bases from V and 4 bases from J, the junction contained 15 bases not matched to a gene. From germline, CDR1 is LNHDA and CDR2 SQIVND (reference sequence).

This chain connects TRBV13 to TRBJ1-1, with 8 nucleotides matching TRBD1. The CDR3 extends over 15 amino acids. V shed 3 bases and J 5 bases; nucleotides not matched to a gene: 8. Germline V gives CDR1 PRHDT, CDR2 FYEKMQ (reference sequence). The CDR3 coding sequence is TGTGCCAGCAGCTTGGACAGGGCCCTTGGGACTGAAGCTTTCTTT. Protein sequence: CASSLDRALGTEAFF.

The chain is built from TRBV4-3 and TRBJ1-4; D is uncertain. CDR1 and CDR2 from the germline V gene are LGHNA and YSLEER. Trimming left V 3 bases short and J 10 bases short, with 12 bases between. The CDR3 loop spans 13 amino acids. Written as DNA, the CDR3 is TGCGCCAGCAGCCAGGTCCTCGGGGTAAAACTGTTTTTT. This sequence encodes CASSQVLGVKLFF.

The gene calls are TRBV29-1 and TRBJ1-1; unclear D gene. The CDR3 is 13 residues long. The V gene lost 0 bases and the J gene lost 7 bases, with 12 bases spanning the gap. Germline lookup yields CDR1 SQVTM and CDR2 ANQGSEA. CDR3 DNA sequence: TGCAGCGTTGAAGATCTTTTAGAGGGTGAAGCTTTCTTT. Its translation: CSVEDLLEGEAFF.

The V gene is TRBV15, the J gene TRBJ1-2; 11 bases map to TRBD1. This CDR3 region has 13 residues. Losses at the gene ends were 4 bases for V and 8 bases for J; bases not matched to a gene: 3. Germline CDR1 is LNHNV and CDR2 is YYDKDF (reference sequence). CDR3 protein: CATSIGTGGGYTF. In nucleotides, the CDR3 is TGTGCCACCAGCATAGGGACAGGGGGAGGCTACACCTTC.

The chain links TRBV7-9 to TRBJ2-1; TRBD2 matches 8 bases. CDR3 size: 17 residues. Germline trimming cut 1 base from V and 5 bases from J; bases unmatched to any gene: 10. The germline V gene encodes CDR1 SEHNR and CDR2 FQNEAQ (reference sequence). The CDR3 sequence: CASSLGYGAGADNEQFF. The CDR3, as DNA: TGTGCCAGCAGCTTAGGATACGGAGCGGGGGCCGACAATGAGCAGTTCTTC. The full variable domain, in which reference TRBV7-9 and TRBJ2-1 provide the parts outside the CDR3, is DTGVSQNPRHKITKRGQNVTFRCDPISEHNRLYWYRQTLGQGPEFLTYFQNEAQLEKSRLLSDRFSAERPKGSFSTLEIQRTEQGDSAMYLCASSLGYGAGADNEQFFGPGTRLTVL.

This chain connects TRBV6-1 to TRBJ2-2; D gene unclear. CDR3 length equals 15 residues. Germline V gene data show CDR1 as MNHNS and CDR2 as SASEGT. The V end was cut by 6 bases, the J end by 3 bases, with 14 bases between. DNA for the CDR3: TGTGCCAGCAGGCTGGGCTATTTTGACACCGGGGAGCTGTTTTTT. It yields the protein CASRLGYFDTGELFF.

The rearrangement uses TRBV7-3 and TRBJ1-1, with no clear D. Trimming left V 4 bases short and J 3 bases short, with 9 bases between. Germline CDR1 is SGHTA and CDR2 is FQGTGA. This CDR3 is 13 amino acids long. CDR3 region: CASSYNIDTEAFF. In DNA, the CDR3 is TGTGCCAGCAGCTATAACATTGACACTGAAGCTTTCTTT.